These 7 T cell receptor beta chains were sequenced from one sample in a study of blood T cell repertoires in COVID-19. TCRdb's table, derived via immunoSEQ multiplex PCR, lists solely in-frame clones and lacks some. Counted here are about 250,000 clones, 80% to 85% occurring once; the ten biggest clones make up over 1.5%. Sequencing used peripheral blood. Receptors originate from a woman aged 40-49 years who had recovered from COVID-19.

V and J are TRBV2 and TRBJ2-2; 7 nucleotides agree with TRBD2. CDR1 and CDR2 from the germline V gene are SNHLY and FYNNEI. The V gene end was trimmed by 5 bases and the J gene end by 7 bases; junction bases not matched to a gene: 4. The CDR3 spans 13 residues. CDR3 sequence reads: CASSNLAVGELFF. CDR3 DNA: TGTGCCAGCAGTAACCTAGCGGTCGGGGAGCTGTTTTTT.

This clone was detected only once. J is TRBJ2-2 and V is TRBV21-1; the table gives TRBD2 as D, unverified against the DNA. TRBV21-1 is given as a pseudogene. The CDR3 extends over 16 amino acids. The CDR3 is CASSTRTSGNTGELFF. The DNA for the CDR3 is TGTGCCAGCAGCACGAGGACTAGCGGTAACACCGGGGAGCTGTTTTTT.

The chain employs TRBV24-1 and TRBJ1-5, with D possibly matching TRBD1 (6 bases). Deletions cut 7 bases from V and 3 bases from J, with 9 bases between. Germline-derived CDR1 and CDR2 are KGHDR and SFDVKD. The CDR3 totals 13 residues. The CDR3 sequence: CATSDRTNQPQHF. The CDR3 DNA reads TGTGCCACCAGCGACAGGACCAATCAGCCCCAGCATTTT.

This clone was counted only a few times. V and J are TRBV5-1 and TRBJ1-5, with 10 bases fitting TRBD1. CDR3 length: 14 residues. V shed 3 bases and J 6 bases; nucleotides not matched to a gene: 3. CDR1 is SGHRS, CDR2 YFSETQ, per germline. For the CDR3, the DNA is TGCGCCAGCAGCTGGGACAGGGGAAGTCAGCCCCAGCATTTT. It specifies CASSWDRGSQPQHF.

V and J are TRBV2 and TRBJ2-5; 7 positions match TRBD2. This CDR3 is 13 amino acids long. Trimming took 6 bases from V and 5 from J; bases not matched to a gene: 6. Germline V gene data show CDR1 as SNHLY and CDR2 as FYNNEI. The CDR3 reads CASSQRGWETQYF. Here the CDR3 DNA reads TGTGCCAGCAGCCAGCGGGGATGGGAGACCCAGTACTTC.

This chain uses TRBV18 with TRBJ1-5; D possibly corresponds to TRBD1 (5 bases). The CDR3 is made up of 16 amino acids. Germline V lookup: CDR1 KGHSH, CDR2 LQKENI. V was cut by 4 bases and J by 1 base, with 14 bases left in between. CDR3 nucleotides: TGTGCCAGCTCACTGGGGAGGGGTGGAAGCAATCAGCCCCAGCATTTT. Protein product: CASSLGRGGSNQPQHF.

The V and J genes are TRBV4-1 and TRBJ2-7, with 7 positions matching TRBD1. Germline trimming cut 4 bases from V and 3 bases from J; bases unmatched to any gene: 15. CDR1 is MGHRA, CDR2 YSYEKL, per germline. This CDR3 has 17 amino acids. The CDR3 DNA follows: TGCGCCAGCAGCCGCCCAGCAGGGGGTCGGGACAACTACGAGCAGTACTTC. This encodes CASSRPAGGRDNYEQYF.